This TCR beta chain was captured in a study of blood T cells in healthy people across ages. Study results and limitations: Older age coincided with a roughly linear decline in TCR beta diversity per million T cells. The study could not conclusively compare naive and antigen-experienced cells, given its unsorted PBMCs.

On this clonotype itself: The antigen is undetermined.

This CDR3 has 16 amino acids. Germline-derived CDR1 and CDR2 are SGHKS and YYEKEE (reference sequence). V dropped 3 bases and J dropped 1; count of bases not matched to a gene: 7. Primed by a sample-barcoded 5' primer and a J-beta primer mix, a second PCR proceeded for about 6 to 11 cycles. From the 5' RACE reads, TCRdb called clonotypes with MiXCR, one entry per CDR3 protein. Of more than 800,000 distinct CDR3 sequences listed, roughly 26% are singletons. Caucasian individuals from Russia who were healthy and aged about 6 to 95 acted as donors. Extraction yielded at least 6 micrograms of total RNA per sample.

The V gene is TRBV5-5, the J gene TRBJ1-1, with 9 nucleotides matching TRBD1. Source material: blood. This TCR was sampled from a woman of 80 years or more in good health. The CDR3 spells CASSWGQGPTNTEAFF. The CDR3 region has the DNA TGTGCCAGCAGCTGGGGACAGGGCCCAACGAACACTGAAGCTTTCTTT.